This T cell receptor (beta chain) was profiled in a study of T cell responses to AZD1222 COVID-19 vaccine. Findings and caveats of the study: Clonal diversity was possibly underestimated, and the donors were mostly white British, with more females. Reportedly, close to half of spike-specific TCRs are directed against unmutated variant regions. Baseline serology detected seropositivity in only a handful of AZD1222 recipients.

Second-dose intervals near 4 or 12 weeks were combined. Method: immunoSEQ multiplex PCR; TCRdb's copy keeps in-frame clones and lacks some. The sample has 150,000 to 200,000 clones, about 92% seen once. Trimming at V came to 4 bases and at J to 6 bases, leaving 6 bases not matched to a gene. The CDR3 runs 14 residues. CDR1 is LNHDA, CDR2 SQIVND, per germline (reference sequence). About this clone: Its target is not known.

The source material was peripheral blood, sampled 28 days after the second AZD1222 dose. This TCR came from an adult who received the AZD1222 COVID-19 vaccine. V is TRBV19 and J is TRBJ2-1; 7 nucleotides align to TRBD2. CDR3 sequence (DNA): TGTGCCAGTAGTAGCGGGAGCCTCGGCAATGAGCAGTTCTTC. The encoded protein is CASSSGSLGNEQFF. The variable domain in full, completed from reference TRBV19 and TRBJ2-1, reads DGGITQSPKYLFRKEGQNVTLSCEQNLNHDAMYWYRQDPGQGLRLIYYSQIVNDFQKGDIAEGYSVSREKKESFPLTVTSAQKNPTAFYLCASSSGSLGNEQFFGPGTRLTVL.